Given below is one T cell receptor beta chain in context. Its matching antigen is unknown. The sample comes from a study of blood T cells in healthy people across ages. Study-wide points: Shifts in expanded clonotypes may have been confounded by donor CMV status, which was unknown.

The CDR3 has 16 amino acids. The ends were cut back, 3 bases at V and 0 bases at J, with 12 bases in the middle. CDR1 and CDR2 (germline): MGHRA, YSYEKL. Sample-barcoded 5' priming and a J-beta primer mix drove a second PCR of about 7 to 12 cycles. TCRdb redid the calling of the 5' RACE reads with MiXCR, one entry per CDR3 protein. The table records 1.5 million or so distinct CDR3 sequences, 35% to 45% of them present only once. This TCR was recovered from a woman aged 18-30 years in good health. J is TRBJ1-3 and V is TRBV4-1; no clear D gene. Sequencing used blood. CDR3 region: CASSQDLLISGNTIYF. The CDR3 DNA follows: TGCGCCAGCAGCCAGGATTTACTAATCTCTGGAAACACCATATATTTT.